This section outlines one TCR beta chain sequence together with its context. Its antigen is unknown. The data originate from a study of cytomegalovirus exposure and HLA in healthy donors. The CDR3 sequence is 15 residues long. Germline CDR1 is LNHNV and CDR2 is YYDKDF (reference sequence). The germline V and J ends were trimmed by 0 bases and 2 bases, with 11 bases remaining between them. Study observations and caveats: In vitro data verified a few CMV-associated chains as specific for CMV antigens. Apart from CMV serostatus, no immune exposure information was available. In all likelihood, a cluster of highly shared sequence variants was a sequencing artifact.

The PCR was carried out with 60 Vbeta primers and 13 Jbeta primers. Clones were sequenced by immunoSEQ multiplex PCR, and TCRdb holds only the in-frame ones, with some missing. The table has more than 90,000 clones, 70% to 85% seen once; the top ten hold approximately 3.9%. It was healthy bone marrow donors who served as donors. This receptor was taken from a man between 50 and 59 years old in good health and CMV-seronegative. The chain recombines TRBV15 with TRBJ2-7; D possibly corresponds to TRBD2 (6 bases). Source material: PBMCs. This CDR3 is CATSRDGGGAYEQYF. CDR3 sequence (DNA): TGTGCCACCAGCAGAGATGGAGGCGGGGCCTACGAGCAGTACTTC.